This TCR beta chain was identified during a study of blood T cells in healthy people across ages. The authors ran a second PCR of about 7 to 11 cycles using a sample-barcoded 5' primer and a J-beta primer mix. In TCRdb, the 5' RACE reads were re-called with MiXCR into one record per CDR3 protein. The repertoire holds around 900,000 distinct CDR3 sequences, roughly 51% seen once, with about 20% in the top ten. The CDR3 is made up of 16 amino acids. CDR1 and CDR2 (germline): LGHNA, YNFKEQ. The J gene is TRBJ2-7, the V gene TRBV4-2; TRBD2 matches 7 bases. The J call may be wrong; the DNA end is better matched by TRBJ2-5. Specimen: blood. This sequence originates from an older woman in good health. CDR3 sequence (DNA): TGTGCCAGCAGCCTGCCGGGGACCGGGGGGCAAGAGACCCAGTACTTC. Translating it yields CASSLPGTGGQETQYF.